Below are 16 T cell receptor beta chains sequenced from a single sample in a study of blood T cells in healthy people across ages. PCR was performed a second time for about 7 to 12 cycles using a sample-barcoded 5' primer and a J-beta primer mix. One entry per CDR3 protein results from TCRdb running MiXCR on the 5' RACE reads. Counted here are about 690,000 distinct CDR3 sequences, roughly two fifths occurring once; the ten biggest clones make up 25% to 30%. Sequenced: blood. The receptors were sampled from a man older than 75 in good health.

The table lists this clonotype with a few counts. The gene calls are TRBV7-2 and TRBJ2-5, with D possibly being TRBD2 (5 bases). V dropped 5 bases and J dropped 5 bases, with 12 bases sitting between them. Germline V gene sequence: CDR1 SGHTA, CDR2 FQGNSA. The CDR3 has 13 residues. The CDR3 DNA follows: TGTGCCAGCAGCGTATTCGGGGTTGAGACCCAGTACTTC. It codes for CASSVFGVETQYF.

This chain connects TRBV7-2 to TRBJ2-7; no firm D call. CDR1 is SGHTA and CDR2 is FQGNSA in the germline V gene. Deletions cut 2 bases from V and 7 bases from J, with 6 bases between. This CDR3 has 11 residues. Here the CDR3 reads CASSLTNEQYF. CDR3 DNA: TGTGCCAGCAGCTTAACTAATGAGCAGTACTTC.

In its sample, this clonotype was seen a few times. This chain connects TRBV20-1 to TRBJ2-7, with a possible D match to TRBD2 (6 bases). The CDR3 spans 14 residues. V was cut by 7 bases and J by 7 bases, with 23 bases left in between. The germline gives CDR1 DFQATT, CDR2 SNEGSKA (reference sequence). CDR3 amino acids: CSVTTGTPLLEQYF. In DNA form, the CDR3 reads TGCAGTGTTACAACCGGGACTCCCCTTTTGGAGCAGTACTTC.

The CDR3 is CASSFRHGQCEQYF. The CDR3 DNA reads as TGTGCCAGCAGTTTCAGACACGGACAGTGTGAGCAGTACTTC. The chain employs TRBV27 and TRBJ2-5; D may be TRBD1 (6 bases). The V end lost 3 bases, the J end lost 11 bases, and 19 bases lay between the germline ends. The CDR3 runs 14 residues. Germline CDR1 MNHEY, CDR2 SMNVEV (reference sequence).

The V call is TRBV12-3 or TRBV12-4, the J call TRBJ2-1; D is possibly TRBD1 or TRBD2 (6 bases each). V shed 2 bases and J shed 4 bases, with 15 bases lying between them. The CDR3 extends over 16 amino acids. CDR3 in amino acids: CASSLRGAQAYNEQFF. Here the CDR3 DNA reads TGTGCCAGCAGTTTAAGGGGGGCCCAAGCGTACAATGAGCAGTTCTTC.

This rearrangement joins TRBV9 to TRBJ2-5, with 7 bases fitting TRBD2. Germline lookup yields CDR1 SGDLS and CDR2 YYNGEE. Trimming cost V 0 bases and J 0 bases; bases outside gene matches: 2. CDR3 size: 15 residues. CDR3 nucleotide sequence: TGTGCCAGCAGCGTAGCCGGGGGGAACCAAGAGACCCAGTACTTC. It codes for CASSVAGGNQETQYF.

The V call is TRBV3-1, the J call TRBJ1-6; 7 bases agree with TRBD1. This CDR3 has 14 amino acids. J lost 7 bases, V lost 2 bases, and 2 bases had no gene match. Per germline, CDR1 LGHDT and CDR2 YNNKEL (reference sequence). The CDR3 region is CASSQKGANSPLHF. For the CDR3, the DNA is TGTGCCAGCAGCCAAAAGGGGGCGAATTCACCCCTCCACTTT.

This clonotype came up a few times. V usage is TRBV6-2 or TRBV6-3 and J usage is TRBJ2-4; D unclear. Trimming took 10 bases from V and 0 from J, leaving 13 bases between them. This CDR3 spans 14 amino acids. Germline CDR1 is MNHEY and CDR2 is SVGEGT. CDR3 DNA: TGTGCCATCTCTCTCGACGGAGCCAAAAACATTCAGTACTTC. The encoded protein is CAISLDGAKNIQYF.

In regard to this clonotype: A read error may account for a junction end that differs from germline. This chain links TRBV6-5 with TRBJ2-3, with D unresolved. Germline V gene data show CDR1 as MNHEY and CDR2 as SVGAGI. The CDR3 length is 13 residues. The CDR3 region has the DNA TGTGCCAGCAGTGACTCGGCCCGAGATACGCAGTATTTT. The encoded protein is CASSDSARDTQYF.

J is TRBJ2-5 and V is TRBV20-1; D is ambiguous. The V and J ends lost 3 bases and 5 bases respectively, with 10 bases between them. From germline, CDR1 is DFQATT and CDR2 SNEGSKA (reference sequence). This CDR3 comprises 12 residues. The CDR3 coding sequence is TGCAGTGCTAGCGGGTACATTGAGACCCAGTACTTC. Protein sequence: CSASGYIETQYF.

This clonotype was seen a handful of times. This chain connects TRBV5-1 to TRBJ1-1; TRBD1 might be the D (6 bases). From germline, CDR1 is SGHRS and CDR2 YFSETQ. This CDR3 comprises 16 residues. V was pared by 0 bases and J by 0 bases, with 12 bases between. The CDR3 region is CASSLGGGSMNTEAFF. The DNA for the CDR3 is TGCGCCAGCAGCTTGGGTGGGGGCTCCATGAACACTGAAGCTTTCTTT.

The chain couples TRBV7-2 to TRBJ1-2, with D tentatively TRBD1 (6 bases). There are 14 residues in the CDR3. Trimming cost V 5 bases and J 6 bases, with 16 bases left between them. Germline CDR1 reads SGHTA; CDR2 reads FQGNSA. CDR3 amino acids: CASSAYLTGHGYTF. The CDR3 DNA is TGTGCCAGCAGCGCCTACCTCACAGGGCATGGCTACACCTTC.

The CDR3 coding sequence is TGTGCCAGCAGCAACAGCGTTTCTGAAGCTTTCTTT. Translated: CASSNSVSEAFF. This chain connects TRBV7-8 to TRBJ1-1; the D is unclear. The V end was cut by 5 bases, the J end by 6 bases, with 10 bases between. CDR3 length: 12 residues. The germline gives CDR1 SGHVS, CDR2 FQNEAQ.

The table lists this clonotype with many counts. The genes are TRBV20-1 and TRBJ2-7; 7 bases align to TRBD2. Germline V gene sequence: CDR1 DFQATT, CDR2 SNEGSKA (reference sequence). J lost 7 bases, V lost 6 bases, and 12 bases had no gene match. This CDR3 has 13 amino acids. CDR3 DNA sequence: TGCAGTGCGTCCGGGGACTACCGGGGGGAGCAGTACTTC. It is translated as CSASGDYRGEQYF.

The chain carries TRBV5-1 and TRBJ1-2; D may be TRBD1 (5 bases). With 6 bases removed from V and 7 bases from J, the gap between germline ends came to 19 bases. The CDR3 runs to 14 residues. CDR1 is SGHRS, CDR2 YFSETQ, per germline. CDR3 bases: TGCGCCAGCAACCACGGAGGGGCGGGGTTTGGCTACACCTTC. This codes for CASNHGGAGFGYTF. Full variable domain (outside the CDR3, taken from reference TRBV5-1 and TRBJ1-2): KAGVTQTPRYLIKTRGQQVTLSCSPISGHRSVSWYQQTPGQGLQFLFEYFSETQRNKGNFPGRFSGRQFSNSRSEMNVSTLELGDSALYLCASNHGGAGFGYTFGSGTRLTVV.

In regard to this clonotype: It is unclear where the CDR3 begins or ends on the DNA, so no DNA is shown, and the CDR3 is as TCRdb lists it. The chain uses TRBV20-1 and TRBJ2-7; no DNA check was done on the table's D call, TRBD2. Both ends counted, the CDR3 spans 15 residues. In germline, CDR1 is DFQATT, CDR2 SNEGSKA (reference sequence). The CDR3 sequence: CSARGFGGGNYEQCF.